This T cell receptor (beta chain) was captured by sequencing in a study of blood T cell repertoires in COVID-19. TCRdb keeps only in-frame clones here, not all; method: immunoSEQ multiplex PCR. The sample holds 150,000 to 200,000 clones, 70% to 85% seen once. CDR1 is SGHAT and CDR2 is FQNNGV in the germline V gene. The CDR3 spans 13 residues. Trimming removed 5 bases at V and 2 bases at J, with 9 bases between. The specimen sequenced was PBMCs or T cells enriched from blood (not recorded which). The V call is TRBV11-2, the J call TRBJ2-5, with no clear D. This TCR derives from a man aged 45 to 65 who had recovered from COVID-19. The CDR3 DNA reads as TGTGCCAGCAGCCGAGATATTCAAGAGACCCAGTACTTC. This gives the protein CASSRDIQETQYF.